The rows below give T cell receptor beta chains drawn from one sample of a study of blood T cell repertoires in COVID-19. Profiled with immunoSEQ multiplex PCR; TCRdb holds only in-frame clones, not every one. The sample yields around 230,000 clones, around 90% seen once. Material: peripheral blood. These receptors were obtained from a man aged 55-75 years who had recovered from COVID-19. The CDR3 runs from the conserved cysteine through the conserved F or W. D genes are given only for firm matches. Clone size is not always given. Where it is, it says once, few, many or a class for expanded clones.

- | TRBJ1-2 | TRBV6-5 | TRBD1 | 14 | TGTGCCTGCCAAAGGGGGACAGGGAGCTATGGCTACACCTTC | CACQRGTGSYGYTF
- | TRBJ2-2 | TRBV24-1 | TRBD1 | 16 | TGTGCCACCACGCGATCGGGACAGGGGGCGACCGGGGAGCTGTTTTTT | CATTRSGQGATGELFF
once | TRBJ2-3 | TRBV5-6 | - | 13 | TGTGCCAGCAGCTTCGGACTCTCAGATACGCAGTATTTT | CASSFGLSDTQYF
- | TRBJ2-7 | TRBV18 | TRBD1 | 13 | TGTGCCAGCTCACAGGGACAGGGCTACGAGCAGTACTTC | CASSQGQGYEQYF
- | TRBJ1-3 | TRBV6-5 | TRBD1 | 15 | TGTGCCAGCAGTCACCGGGACAGGGGTAGAAACACCATATATTTT | CASSHRDRGRNTIYF
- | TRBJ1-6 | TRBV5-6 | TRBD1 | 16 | TGTGCCAGCAGCTTACGGACAGGGCCCGGGAATTCACCCCTCCACTTT | CASSLRTGPGNSPLHF
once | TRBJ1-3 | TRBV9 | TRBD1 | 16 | TGTGCCAGCAGCGTAGCGGGACAGTCGTCTGGAAACACCATATATTTT | CASSVAGQSSGNTIYF
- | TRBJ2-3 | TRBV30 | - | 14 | TGTGCCTGGAGTGTAGGAGGGGGAGGGGATACGCAGTATTTT | CAWSVGGGGDTQYF
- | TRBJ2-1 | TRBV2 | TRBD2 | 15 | TGTGCCAGCAGTGAACGGCGGGGGGTCTACAATGAGCAGTTCTTC | CASSERRGVYNEQFF
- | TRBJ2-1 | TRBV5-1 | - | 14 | TGCGCCAGCAGCTTGGCAGGGGACGGCAATGAGCAGTTCTTC | CASSLAGDGNEQFF
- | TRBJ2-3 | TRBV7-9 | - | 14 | TGTGCCAGCAGCTTATCAGATAGCACAGATACGCAGTATTTT | CASSLSDSTDTQYF
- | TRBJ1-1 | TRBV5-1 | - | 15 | TGCGCCAGCAGCTCAGGGCACGTATCCGGCACTGAAGCTTTCTTT | CASSSGHVSGTEAFF
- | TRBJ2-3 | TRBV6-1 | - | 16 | TGTGCCAGCAGAGAACGGGGGTCCTCTTACACAGATACGCAGTATTTT | CASRERGSSYTDTQYF
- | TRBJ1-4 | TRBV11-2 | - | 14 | TGTGCCAGCACCGTAGGTGGCCGGAGTGAAAAACTGTTTTTT | CASTVGGRSEKLFF
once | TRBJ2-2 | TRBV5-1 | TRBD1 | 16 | TGCGCCAGCAGCCTTCAGACAGGGCAGAACACCGGGGAGCTGTTTTTT | CASSLQTGQNTGELFF
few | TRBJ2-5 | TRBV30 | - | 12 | TGTGCCTGGAGTGTTGCGCAAGAGACCCAGTACTTC | CAWSVAQETQYF
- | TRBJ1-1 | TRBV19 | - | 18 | TGTGCCAGTAGTATTGAGACAGGAAGGGGACAAGGTCGGGCTGAAGCTTTCTTT | CASSIETGRGQGRAEAFF
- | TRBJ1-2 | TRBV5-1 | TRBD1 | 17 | TGCGCCAGCAGCCCGGAGCAGGGACAGTCCTTTAACTATGGCTACACCTTC | CASSPEQGQSFNYGYTF
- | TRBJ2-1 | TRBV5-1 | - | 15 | TGCGCCAGCAGCCCTCCGGTTGGCTCCTACAATGAGCAGTTCTTC | CASSPPVGSYNEQFF
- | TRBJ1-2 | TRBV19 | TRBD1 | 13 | TGTGCCACCACTCTTTCAGGGGGCTGGCGCTACACCTTC | CATTLSGGWRYTF
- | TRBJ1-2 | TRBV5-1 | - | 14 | TGCGCCAGCAGCCTCAATTCGGGTCAGCTGGGCTACACCTTC | CASSLNSGQLGYTF
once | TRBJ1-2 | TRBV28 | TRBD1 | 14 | TGTGCCAGCAGACCACAGGGGAAGAACTATGGCTACACCTTC | CASRPQGKNYGYTF
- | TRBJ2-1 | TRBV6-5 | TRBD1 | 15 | TGTGCCAGCAGTTCCGGGACAGGGGGCTTCGAGAGGCAGTTCTTC | CASSSGTGGFERQFF